This T cell receptor beta chain was documented in a study of CD8 T cells in Susac syndrome. About the research overall: Patients with Susac syndrome, at blood draw, were therapy-naive, on corticosteroids, or on intravenous immunoglobulin alone.

The CDR3 extends over 15 amino acids. Trimming cost V 2 bases and J 4 bases, with 14 bases left between them. Germline CDR1 reads MNHNS; CDR2 reads SASEGT. The diagnostic criteria for definite or probable disease, as recently defined, were met by the patients with Susac syndrome. Note on this clonotype: Its antigen is unknown.

Overall study results and limits: In total CD8+ repertoires, 15 to 20 Susac-specific public clones were found, and several in CD8+ TEMRA repertoires.

Reverse transcription of about 0.5 to 1 ug RNA was performed with random hexamers. immunoSEQ multiplex PCR amplified TCR beta CDR3 across 54 Vbeta, 13 Jbeta. A single record per CDR3 protein comes from TCRdb applying MiXCR to the immunoSEQ multiplex PCR reads. The table records some 97,000 distinct CDR3 sequences, nearly 97% of them present only once. The TCR sequence derives from a human donor with Susac syndrome. The source material was CD8+ T cells from PBMCs. The chain employs TRBV6-1 and TRBJ2-5; tentative D call: TRBD1 (6 bases). CDR3 bases: TGTGCCAGCAGTGAACACAGGGTAGTTGGAGAGACCCAGTACTTC. Translated: CASSEHRVVGETQYF.